This T cell receptor beta chain was captured in a study of OX40 agonist ivuxolimab in advanced cancers. Study context: The study enrolled dose-escalation patients with hepatocellular carcinoma, melanoma, renal cell or head and neck cancer.

Here immunoSEQ multiplex PCR was the method, and the copy in TCRdb shows in-frame clones only, minus some. Of about 40,000 clones listed, about 92% are singletons. At baseline, cycle 4 day 1, and cycle 7 day 1, blood was sampled. Trimming removed 1 base at V and 8 bases at J, with 11 bases between. The germline V gene has CDR1 MNHEY and CDR2 SMNVEV (reference sequence). The CDR3 spans 13 residues. This material consisted of CD4+ or CD8+ T cells sorted from blood, taken in a trial of the OX40 agonist ivuxolimab. The genes are TRBV27 and TRBJ1-2, with no clear D. The receptor was derived from an adult with an advanced solid tumor such as melanoma, head and neck, liver or kidney cancer. The CDR3 region is CASSLYDGGGYTF. The CDR3 coding sequence is TGTGCCAGCAGTTTATACGATGGCGGGGGCTACACCTTC.